Following are 25 T cell receptor beta chains from one sample sequenced in a study of T cells in localized non-small cell lung cancer. Profiled with immunoSEQ multiplex PCR; TCRdb holds only in-frame clones, not every one. The sample holds some 10,000 clones, around 45% seen once. The sequencing here drew on lymph node tissue, taken before any cancer treatment. The receptor set was obtained from a woman aged 40 to 75 with stage II squamous cell lung carcinoma.

The chain uses TRBV28 and TRBJ2-2; perhaps TRBD2 as D (5 bases). The CDR3 length is 17 residues. Germline V lookup: CDR1 MDHEN, CDR2 SYDVKM. Trimming removed 3 bases from V and 2 bases from J, with 16 bases in between. The CDR3 nucleotides are TGTGCCAGCAGTTTCCCTCAGAGAGGGAAAAACACCGGGGAGCTGTTTTTT. Translating gives CASSFPQRGKNTGELFF. Drawing the rest from reference TRBV28 and TRBJ2-2, the complete variable domain is DVKVTQSSRYLVKRTGEKVFLECVQDMDHENMFWYRQDPGLGLRLIYFSYDVKMKEKGDIPEGYSVSREKKERFSLILESASTNQTSMYLCASSFPQRGKNTGELFFGEGSRLTVL.

This sequence joins TRBV28 and TRBJ1-1; TRBD1 agrees at 9 bases. Germline V lookup: CDR1 MDHEN, CDR2 SYDVKM. J was trimmed by 8 bases and V by 5 bases; bases with no gene match: 9. The CDR3 covers 14 residues. CDR3: CASSPTGGGGEAFF. The CDR3 nucleotides are TGTGCCAGCAGTCCCACAGGGGGCGGGGGAGAAGCTTTCTTT.

CDR3 sequence reads: CASSFRVNEQFF. The CDR3 nucleotides read TGTGCCAGCAGCTTCAGGGTTAATGAGCAGTTCTTC. The chain has TRBV9 and TRBJ2-1; possibly TRBD1 for D (5 bases). The CDR3 sequence is 12 residues long. CDR1 is SGDLS and CDR2 is YYNGEE in the germline V gene. Between the trimmed V and J ends, which lost 4 bases and 7 bases, there was a span of 9 bases. Full variable domain (rest looked up from reference TRBV9 and TRBJ2-1): DSGVTQTPKHLITATGQRVTLRCSPRSGDLSVYWYQQSLDQGLQFLIQYYNGEERAKGNILERFSAQQFPDLHSELNLSSLELGDSALYFCASSFRVNEQFFGPGTRLTVL.

This sequence joins TRBV1 and TRBJ1-5. TRBV1 is a pseudogene locus. The CDR3 is made up of 16 amino acids. As DNA, the CDR3 is TGCGCCAGCAGCCAAGATAGGTCACGCGCCGATCAGCCCCAGCATTTT. Amino acid sequence: CASSQDRSRADQPQHF.

V usage is TRBV9 and J usage is TRBJ2-7; weak D call: TRBD2 (5 bases). CDR1 is SGDLS, CDR2 YYNGEE, per germline. Trimming removed 3 bases at V and 3 bases at J, with 10 bases between. There are 13 residues in the CDR3. The CDR3: CASSAGKVYEQYF. The CDR3 DNA reads TGTGCCAGCAGCGCGGGGAAGGTCTACGAGCAGTACTTC.

The CDR3 bases are TGTGCCAGCAGTAAAATCCCAGGGGGCGGGCTACAAGAGACCCAGTACTTC. This translates into CASSKIPGGGLQETQYF. V and J are TRBV6-8 and TRBJ2-5; TRBD1 aligns across 8 bases. The length of the CDR3 is 17 residues. The V gene end was trimmed by 5 bases and the J gene end by 2 bases; junction bases not matched to a gene: 13. CDR1 and CDR2 (germline): MNHGY, SAAAGT.

V is TRBV19 and J is TRBJ2-6, with D perhaps matching TRBD1 (6 bases). The CDR3 spans 19 residues. Trimming took off 6 bases at V and 4 bases at J, with 25 bases between the two ends. The V gene's germline CDR1 is LNHDA and CDR2 SQIVND (reference sequence). The CDR3 DNA is TGTGCCAGTAGCATCAGGCAGGGGACCTTTAAAGGGGGGGCCAACGTCCTGACTTTC. It specifies CASSIRQGTFKGGANVLTF.

The chain joins TRBV29-1 to TRBJ2-5, with TRBD2 matching 9 bases. The trim removed 4 bases at V and 5 bases at J, leaving 11 bases unmatched. The germline V gene encodes CDR1 SQVTM and CDR2 ANQGSEA. The CDR3 spans 15 residues. Written as DNA, the CDR3 is TGCAGCGTTGTTCATTGGGCGGGAGGGCAGGAGACCCAGTACTTC. This translates into CSVVHWAGGQETQYF.

This clone turned up a few times. J is TRBJ2-5 and V is TRBV6-1; 14 bases are a match to TRBD2. Germline V gene data show CDR1 as MNHNS and CDR2 as SASEGT. The CDR3 is made up of 18 amino acids. Trimming removed 1 base from V and 4 bases from J; junction bases left unmatched: 8. The chain's CDR3 is CASSEVVTSGRGAETQYF. CDR3 sequence (DNA): TGTGCCAGCAGTGAAGTTGTGACTAGCGGGAGGGGAGCAGAGACCCAGTACTTC.

Remarks on this clone: This CDR3 is also generated by other DNA sequences in the sample. The chain has TRBV10-2 and TRBJ1-1; 8 bases are shared with TRBD1. CDR1 is WSHSY, CDR2 SAAADI, per germline. J gave up 2 bases and V 6 bases, and 2 bases lay outside the gene matches. The CDR3 spans 13 residues. CDR3 protein: CASSDRGNTEAFF. CDR3 nucleotides: TGCGCCAGCAGCGACAGGGGTAACACTGAAGCTTTCTTT.

This clone was detected only a few times. The V gene is TRBV9, the J gene TRBJ2-3; D tentatively reads TRBD1 or TRBD2 (6 bases each). V gave up 5 bases and J gave up 2 bases, with 15 bases separating them. CDR1 and CDR2 from the germline V gene are SGDLS and YYNGEE. The CDR3 has 15 amino acids. The CDR3, as DNA: TGTGCCAGCAGAGGGGGGTCTGGGATCACAGATACGCAGTATTTT. Its protein product is CASRGGSGITDTQYF.

This chain links TRBV18 with TRBJ1-2; D is unresolved. V lost 0 bases and J 2 bases, leaving 7 bases between the germline ends. Germline loops: CDR1 KGHSH, CDR2 LQKENI. The CDR3 runs 14 residues. The CDR3 loop is CASSPPLRNYGYTF. The CDR3 coding sequence is TGTGCCAGCTCACCACCGCTACGAAACTATGGCTACACCTTC.

This clone was detected a few times. The genes are TRBV27 and TRBJ2-2, with 8 bases lining up with TRBD2. V gave up 5 bases and J gave up 1 base; unmatched junction bases: 3. The CDR3 loop spans 15 amino acids. Germline CDR1 and CDR2: MNHEY and SMNVEV (reference sequence). The CDR3 region is CASSRGGLNTGELFF. DNA of the CDR3: TGTGCCAGCAGTCGCGGGGGGTTGAACACCGGGGAGCTGTTTTTT.

The chain links TRBV10-3 to TRBJ1-2, with unresolved D. Germline lookup yields CDR1 ENHRY and CDR2 SYGVKD. V lost 2 bases to trimming and J lost 2 bases, with 6 bases between them. This CDR3 comprises 13 residues. The DNA of the CDR3 is TGTGCCATCAGTGAGAGGGAAAACTATGGCTACACCTTC. Encoded protein: CAISERENYGYTF.

The chain joins TRBV6-7 to TRBJ2-5, with 9 bases fitting TRBD1. TRBV6-7 is known as an ORF, though its function is uncertain. J was trimmed by 5 bases and V by 6 bases; bases with no gene match: 7. This CDR3 has 14 residues. CDR3 DNA: TGTGCCAGCAGCACAGGGGGCGGAGTGGAGACCCAGTACTTC. It codes for CASSTGGGVETQYF.

This clone was counted once. V is TRBV28 and J is TRBJ2-2; 7 positions match TRBD1. The J segment lost 0 bases and the V segment lost 10 bases, leaving 8 bases of the junction unmatched. CDR3 length: 15 residues. Germline V gene sequence: CDR1 MDHEN, CDR2 SYDVKM. The CDR3 is CATSTGAPNTGELFF. For the CDR3, the DNA is TGTGCCACCTCCACAGGGGCCCCGAACACCGGGGAGCTGTTTTTT.

The genes are TRBV5-1 and TRBJ2-5; TRBD1 matches 11 bases. This CDR3 has 14 residues. The trim removed 4 bases at V and 3 bases at J, leaving 2 bases unmatched. CDR1 and CDR2 (germline): SGHRS, YFSETQ. The DNA for the CDR3 is TGCGCCAGCAGCAGGGACAGGGGGAAAGAGACCCAGTACTTC. It specifies CASSRDRGKETQYF.

The rearrangement joins TRBV9 to TRBJ1-2; possible D gene TRBD1, 5 bases. CDR3 length equals 14 residues. V shed 0 bases and J shed 4 bases, with 10 bases lying between them. Germline V CDR1 and CDR2: SGDLS, YYNGEE. CDR3 bases: TGTGCCAGCAGCGTAGGCGGGACCGCCTATGGCTACACCTTC. Its translation: CASSVGGTAYGYTF.

The chain carries TRBV10-3 and TRBJ2-7; D not resolved. Per the germline V gene, CDR1 is ENHRY and CDR2 is SYGVKD. The V end lost 4 bases, the J end lost 2 bases, and 9 bases lay between the germline ends. CDR3 size: 13 residues. The CDR3 DNA reads as TGTGCCATCAGTGGGGCAGGTCCCTACGAGCAGTACTTC. It yields the protein CAISGAGPYEQYF.

This chain uses TRBV30 with TRBJ2-7; D gene uncertain. The germline V and J ends were trimmed by 7 bases and 6 bases, with 16 bases remaining between them. The CDR3 spans 12 residues. Germline CDR1 is GTSNPN and CDR2 is SVGIG (reference sequence). CDR3 in DNA: TGTGCCTCGAAACGCGCCAATACCGAGCAGTACTTC. Its translation: CASKRANTEQYF.

The chain joins TRBV19 to TRBJ1-2, with 7 nucleotides matching TRBD1. This CDR3 has 15 amino acids. Germline V CDR1 and CDR2: LNHDA, SQIVND (reference sequence). The V segment lost 7 bases and the J segment 2 bases; nucleotides outside the gene matches: 10. The CDR3 sequence is CASTARQGLNYGYTF. The CDR3 DNA reads as TGTGCCAGTACCGCCCGACAGGGCCTCAACTATGGCTACACCTTC.

This clone was seen only a few times. The chain links TRBV1 to TRBJ1-2. TRBV1 is recorded as a pseudogene. The CDR3 runs 15 residues. CDR3 nucleotide sequence: TGCGCCAGCAGCCAGGCTGAGGGTCCGGCTGACGGCTACACCTTC. Its translation: CASSQAEGPADGYTF.

The chain carries TRBV29-1 and TRBJ1-5; 7 bases agree with TRBD1. Looked up from germline, CDR1 is SQVTM and CDR2 is ANQGSEA. The CDR3 contains 12 residues. Trimming cost V 6 bases and J 5 bases; bases outside gene matches: 4. The CDR3 region is CSVGDRDQPQHF. The CDR3 DNA is TGCAGCGTGGGAGACAGGGATCAGCCCCAGCATTTT.

CDR3 sequence (DNA): TGTGCCAGCAGTTTAGGGTCGGGCCTTCAAGCTTTCTTT. This gives the protein CASSLGSGLQAFF. This rearrangement joins TRBV28 to TRBJ1-1; D gene unclear. Germline CDR1 and CDR2: MDHEN and SYDVKM. This CDR3 is 13 amino acids long. Trimming left V 2 bases short and J 9 bases short, with 13 bases between. The full variable domain, its missing parts supplied by reference TRBV28 and TRBJ1-1, is DVKVTQSSRYLVKRTGEKVFLECVQDMDHENMFWYRQDPGLGLRLIYFSYDVKMKEKGDIPEGYSVSREKKERFSLILESASTNQTSMYLCASSLGSGLQAFFGQGTRLTVV.

V usage is TRBV18 and J usage is TRBJ2-2; 10 bases agree with TRBD2. V shed 5 bases, J shed 0 bases, and the junction held 3 bases outside the gene matches. The CDR3 loop spans 16 amino acids. Germline CDR1 reads KGHSH; CDR2 reads LQKENI. CDR3: CASSASGGTNTGELFF. The CDR3 DNA follows: TGTGCCAGCTCAGCTAGCGGGGGAACGAACACCGGGGAGCTGTTTTTT.